What follows are 6 T cell receptor beta chains derived from one specimen sequenced in a study of blood T cell repertoires in COVID-19. The method was immunoSEQ multiplex PCR; TCRdb's version includes in-frame clones alone and lacks a portion of them. The sample lists roughly 300,000 clones, 70% to 90% seen once, with around 4.2% in the top ten. Sequenced: PBMCs or T cells enriched from blood (not recorded which). Source of these receptors: a woman between 35 and 50 years old with acute COVID-19.

The V and J genes are TRBV6-5 and TRBJ1-1; TRBD1 is a possible D gene (5 bases). Deletions cut 0 bases from V and 5 bases from J, with 13 bases between. This CDR3 is built from 15 residues. The germline V gene encodes CDR1 MNHEY and CDR2 SVGAGI. The CDR3 protein is CASSYSSQGQTEAFF. CDR3 in DNA: TGTGCCAGCAGTTACTCCTCGCAGGGTCAGACTGAAGCTTTCTTT.

The gene calls are TRBV11-1 and TRBJ2-6; 7 positions match TRBD1. The CDR3 sequence is 16 residues long. Germline V gene sequence: CDR1 SGHAT, CDR2 FQDESV (reference sequence). The V gene end was trimmed by 9 bases and the J gene end by 0 bases; junction bases not matched to a gene: 8. CDR3 sequence reads: CARARGRPSGANVLTF. The CDR3 bases are TGTGCCAGAGCTAGGGGGCGTCCCTCTGGGGCCAACGTCCTGACTTTC.

CDR3 coding DNA: TGTGCCAGCAGCCCGTCGGGGGACTCTAATGAAAAACTGTTTTTT. It codes for CASSPSGDSNEKLFF. This chain connects TRBV5-5 to TRBJ1-4, with D maybe TRBD1 (5 bases). V gave up 4 bases and J gave up 3 bases, with 13 bases separating them. The CDR3 spans 15 residues. Germline lookup yields CDR1 SGHKS and CDR2 YYEKEE (reference sequence).

V usage is TRBV3-1 (or the pseudogene TRBV3-2) and J usage is TRBJ1-6; possibly TRBD1 for D (5 bases). CDR1 is LGHDT, CDR2 YNNKEL, per germline (reference sequence). The CDR3 sequence is 14 residues long. V dropped 1 base and J dropped 8 bases, with 9 bases sitting between them. The CDR3 nucleotides are TGTGCCAGCAGCCAAGGGGGGGGTGATTCACCCCTCCACTTT. Translating gives CASSQGGGDSPLHF.

This chain joins TRBV10-2 and TRBJ2-1; 13 nucleotides agree with TRBD2. Germline CDR1 is WSHSY and CDR2 is SAAADI. The CDR3 runs to 15 residues. V shed 5 bases and J 5 bases; nucleotides not matched to a gene: 3. For the CDR3, the DNA is TGCGCCAGCAGTCCGGGACTAGCGGGGAACAATGAGCAGTTCTTC. Translating it yields CASSPGLAGNNEQFF.

J is TRBJ1-1 and V is TRBV29-1; D remains unclear. Trimming left V 7 bases short and J 4 bases short, with 13 bases between. This CDR3 region has 12 residues. Germline V lookup: CDR1 SQVTM, CDR2 ANQGSEA. CDR3 sequence (DNA): TGCAGCGCTAATCCCCCGGGCACTGAAGCTTTCTTT. Its protein product is CSANPPGTEAFF.